The sample holds a few counts of the clone carrying this T cell receptor beta chain. Original data processing: Reference gene primer amplification gave estimated nucleated cell counts. Sequencing used immunoSEQ multiplex PCR; TCRdb keeps in-frame clones, though not all of them. That table is the source of V, J and clone size, and D and trimming were worked out from the DNA. The data hold 250,000 to 350,000 clones, with about 83% observed a single time. The data derive from a study of blood T cell repertoires in COVID-19. Overall study: The United States, Italy and Spain provided the acute and convalescent COVID-19 samples. From T cells, B-cell-depleted T cells, or PBMCs came the material, which was cDNA or gDNA.

Germline V gene lookup returns CDR1 ENHRY and CDR2 SYGVKD. The CDR3 extends over 15 amino acids. V was clipped by 4 bases and J by 0 bases; unmatched bases: 3. The chain couples TRBV10-3 to TRBJ1-2, with 9 positions matching TRBD1. The clonotype was recovered from a woman in her forties or fifties with acute or convalescent COVID-19. The material sequenced was peripheral blood. The CDR3: CAISADRGTNYGYTF. The CDR3 coding sequence is TGTGCCATCAGTGCTGACAGGGGGACTAACTATGGCTACACCTTC.